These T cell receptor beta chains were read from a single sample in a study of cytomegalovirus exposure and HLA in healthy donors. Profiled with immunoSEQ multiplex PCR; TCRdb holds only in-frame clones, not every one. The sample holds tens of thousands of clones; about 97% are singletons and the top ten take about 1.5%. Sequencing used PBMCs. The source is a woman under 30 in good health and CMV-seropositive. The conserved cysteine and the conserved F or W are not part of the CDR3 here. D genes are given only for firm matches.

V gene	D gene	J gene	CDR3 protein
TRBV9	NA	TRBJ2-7	ASSVGVAPTYEQY
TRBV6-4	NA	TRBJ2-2	ASSEGQRGVIPGELF
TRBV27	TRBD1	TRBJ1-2	ASSLSAGGISGYT
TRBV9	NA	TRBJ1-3	ATGSGNTIY
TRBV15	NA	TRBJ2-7	ATSPRSFYEQY
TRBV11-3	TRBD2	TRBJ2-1	ASSPSGRDSYNEQF
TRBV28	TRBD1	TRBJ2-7	ASRAPGQGAREQY
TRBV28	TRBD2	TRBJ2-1	ASSFAAGGLVSNEQF
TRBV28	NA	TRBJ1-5	ASSLRGGVSNQPQH
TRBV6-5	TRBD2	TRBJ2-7	ASRDRGLDYEQY
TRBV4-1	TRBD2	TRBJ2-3	ASSQVAGYTDTQY
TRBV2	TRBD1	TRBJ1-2	ASRGDSIYGYT
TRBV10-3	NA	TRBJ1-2	AIKRGRPERDYGYT
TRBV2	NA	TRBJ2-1	ATIGQGEQF
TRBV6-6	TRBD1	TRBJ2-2	ASSYWTGGTGELF
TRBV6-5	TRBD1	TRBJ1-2	ASSPSDREGYT
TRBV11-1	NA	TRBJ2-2	ASSLTGNTGELF
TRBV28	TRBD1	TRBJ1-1	ASSLFPGTGVNTEAF
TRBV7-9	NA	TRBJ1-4	ASSLGGGLF
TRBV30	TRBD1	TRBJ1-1	AWGDRARTEAF
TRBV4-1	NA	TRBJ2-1	ASSQEKRRGASASSYNEQF
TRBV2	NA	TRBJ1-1	ASSLAISGDTEAF
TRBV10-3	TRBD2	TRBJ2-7	AIKRREETYEQY
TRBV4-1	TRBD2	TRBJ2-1	ASSLRTSFDHEQF
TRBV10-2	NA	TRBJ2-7	ASRRDYEQY
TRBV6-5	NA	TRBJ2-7	ASSSLGDSSYEQY
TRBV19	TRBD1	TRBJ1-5	ASSPPDRGGGNQPQH
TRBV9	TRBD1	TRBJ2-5	ASSAGDSQETQY
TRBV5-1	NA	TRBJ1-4	ASSLVGGFQEKLF
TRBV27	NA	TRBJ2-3	ASSPQGAPTDTQY
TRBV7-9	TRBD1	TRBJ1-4	ASSFGQGGEKLF
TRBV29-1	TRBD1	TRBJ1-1	RAFSGQANTEAF
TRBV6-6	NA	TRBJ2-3	ASRAADFEGDTQY
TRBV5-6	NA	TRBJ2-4	ASSLPGTPLAKNIQY
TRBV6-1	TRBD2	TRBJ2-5	ATGTTETQY
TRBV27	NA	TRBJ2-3	ASSLQGSTDTQY
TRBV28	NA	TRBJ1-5	ASSLRGVLNNQPQH
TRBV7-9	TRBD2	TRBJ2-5	ASSYSGTTLASKETQY
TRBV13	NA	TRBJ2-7	ASSLGDLGRGAYEQY
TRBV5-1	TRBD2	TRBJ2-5	ASSLLGGEETQY
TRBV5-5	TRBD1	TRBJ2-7	ASSLPGTGDHEQY
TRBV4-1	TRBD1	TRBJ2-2	ASSPAGGQTGELF
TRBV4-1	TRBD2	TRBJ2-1	ASSQERGREDNEQF